A selection of T cell receptor beta chains follows, all from one sample in a study of blood T cell repertoires in COVID-19. The method was immunoSEQ multiplex PCR; TCRdb's version includes in-frame clones alone and lacks a portion of them. The repertoire has about 320,000 clones, around 85% of them found once; the top ten carry approximately 1.9%. The sequenced material came from PBMCs or T cells enriched from blood (not recorded which). Receptor source: a woman under 40 who had been exposed to COVID-19. Each CDR3 is given with its conserved first and last residue. Fields, in order: CDR3 DNA, CDR3 protein, J gene, V gene, D gene, clone size. D genes are given only for firm matches. Expanded clones get a size class; other rows say once, few or many, or leave the size out.

CDR3 DNA: TGCGCCAGCAGCCAGGGACAGGGGGAATCACCCCTCCACTTT
CDR3 protein: CASSQGQGESPLHF
J gene: TRBJ1-6
V gene: TRBV4-1
D gene: TRBD1
clone size: once

CDR3 DNA: TGTGCCTCGAGTCCCGGGGTGAACACTGAAGCTTTCTTT
CDR3 protein: CASSPGVNTEAFF
J gene: TRBJ1-1
V gene: TRBV27
D gene: NA
clone size: NA

CDR3 DNA: TGTGCTTCTCGAGGCTCCTACAATGAGCAGTTCTTC
CDR3 protein: CASRGSYNEQFF
J gene: TRBJ2-1
V gene: TRBV28
D gene: NA
clone size: NA

CDR3 DNA: TGTGCCAGCAGCGCGCGGGACGGGCAAGAGACCCAGTACTTC
CDR3 protein: CASSARDGQETQYF
J gene: TRBJ2-5
V gene: TRBV9
D gene: NA
clone size: once

CDR3 DNA: TGCGCCAGCAGCCAAGATCGGACACCGGGCCCCGGGCAGCCCCAGCATTTT
CDR3 protein: CASSQDRTPGPGQPQHF
J gene: TRBJ1-5
V gene: TRBV4-1
D gene: NA
clone size: NA

CDR3 DNA: TGCGCCAGCAGCCAAGATTTTGCGGGAGGTAAAGAGACCCAGTACTTC
CDR3 protein: CASSQDFAGGKETQYF
J gene: TRBJ2-5
V gene: TRBV4-1
D gene: TRBD2
clone size: NA

CDR3 DNA: TGTGCCACCAGCAGAGATTTTGAGGCCGGGACCTACGAGCAGTACTTC
CDR3 protein: CATSRDFEAGTYEQYF
J gene: TRBJ2-7
V gene: TRBV15
D gene: NA
clone size: NA

CDR3 DNA: TGTGCCAGCAGCTCCTTCCGGGACAGGGTCCCCTACGAGCAGTACTTC
CDR3 protein: CASSSFRDRVPYEQYF
J gene: TRBJ2-7
V gene: TRBV27
D gene: TRBD1
clone size: NA

CDR3 DNA: TGTGCCAGCAGCTCCAAAGAGGCTAGGCCGTTTTACGAGCAGTACTTC
CDR3 protein: CASSSKEARPFYEQYF
J gene: TRBJ2-7
V gene: TRBV9
D gene: NA
clone size: NA

CDR3 DNA: TGTGCCAGCAGCGATGACAGGCTGGGCTACACCTTC
CDR3 protein: CASSDDRLGYTF
J gene: TRBJ1-2
V gene: TRBV7-8
D gene: NA
clone size: NA

CDR3 DNA: TGTGCCAGCAGTGACCCAGGGGTCTTGGGAGATACGCAGTATTTT
CDR3 protein: CASSDPGVLGDTQYF
J gene: TRBJ2-3
V gene: TRBV6-2/TRBV6-3
D gene: NA
clone size: once

CDR3 DNA: TGTGCCAGCAGTTTGACAGGGGGAAAAGACTACGAGCAGTACTTC
CDR3 protein: CASSLTGGKDYEQYF
J gene: TRBJ2-7
V gene: TRBV28
D gene: TRBD1
clone size: NA

CDR3 DNA: TGTGCCAGTAGTATGACAGGCAACTCCTACGAGCAGTACTTC
CDR3 protein: CASSMTGNSYEQYF
J gene: TRBJ2-7
V gene: TRBV19
D gene: NA
clone size: NA